The 19 T cell receptor beta chains below come from one sample, sequenced in a study of blood T cell repertoires in COVID-19. The table came from immunoSEQ multiplex PCR; TCRdb's copy has only in-frame clones and leaves some out. Of 250,000 to 350,000 clones in the sample, around nine tenths are singletons; the top ten hold around 5.8%. The sequencing input was PBMCs or T cells enriched from blood (not recorded which). All receptors come from a middle-aged woman who had recovered from COVID-19.

A word on this clone: Other DNA sequences in the same sample also yield this CDR3. The chain links TRBV12-3 or TRBV12-4 to TRBJ2-2, with 7 nucleotides matching TRBD2. The CDR3 runs 13 residues. V lost 3 bases and J lost 7; bases outside the gene matches: 2. The CDR3 reads CASSFSGGGELFF. DNA of the CDR3: TGTGCCAGCAGTTTTTCGGGGGGCGGGGAGCTGTTTTTT.

This chain links TRBV24-1 with TRBJ2-3; possible D gene TRBD2, 5 bases. V lost 4 bases and J 6 bases, leaving 16 bases between the germline ends. The germline gives CDR1 KGHDR, CDR2 SFDVKD. The CDR3 is 15 amino acids. The CDR3 loop is CATSDRVVSGDTQYF. The CDR3, as DNA: TGTGCCACCAGTGACCGGGTTGTCTCGGGGGATACGCAGTATTTT.

The chain recombines TRBV20-1 with TRBJ2-1; no clear D. Germline assignment: CDR1 DFQATT and CDR2 SNEGSKA (reference sequence). V gave up 3 bases and J gave up 9 bases, with 12 bases separating them. The CDR3 is made up of 12 amino acids. Here the CDR3 reads CSASQAPGEQFF. The CDR3 coding sequence is TGCAGTGCTAGTCAGGCCCCAGGTGAGCAGTTCTTC.

This chain joins TRBV2 and TRBJ2-3, with 9 bases fitting TRBD1. Germline values: CDR1 SNHLY, CDR2 FYNNEI. This CDR3 is 14 amino acids long. J gave up 1 base and V 8 bases, and 4 bases lay outside the gene matches. In DNA form, the CDR3 reads TGTGCCAGCTACAGGGACAGGGGCACAGATACGCAGTATTTT. Protein: CASYRDRGTDTQYF.

To note about this clone: One end of the junction is discordant with germline, which a read error may explain. This chain joins TRBV2 and TRBJ1-2; D perhaps matches TRBD1 (5 bases). This CDR3 region has 14 residues. The germline V gene encodes CDR1 SNHLY and CDR2 FYNNEI. The CDR3 nucleotides read TGTGCCACCAGTTCGTATAGGACAAGCTATGGCTACACCTTC. It is translated as CATSSYRTSYGYTF. The whole variable domain, filled in from reference TRBV2 and TRBJ1-2, reads EPEVTQTPSHQVTQMGQEVILRCVPISNHLYFYWYRQILGQKVEFLVSFYNNEISEKSEIFDDQFSVERPDGSNFTLKIRSTKLEDSAMYFCATSSYRTSYGYTFGSGTRLTVV.

The genes are TRBV24-1 and TRBJ2-3; D unresolved. From germline, CDR1 is KGHDR and CDR2 SFDVKD. The CDR3 spans 13 residues. V lost 5 bases and J 2 bases, leaving 7 bases between the germline ends. The CDR3 DNA follows: TGTGCCACCAGTGCCGTTAACACAGATACGCAGTATTTT. Protein product: CATSAVNTDTQYF.

V and J are TRBV7-9 and TRBJ2-5; possibly TRBD2 for D (6 bases). Trimming left V 1 base short and J 2 bases short, with 20 bases between. The CDR3 loop spans 18 amino acids. The germline gives CDR1 SEHNR, CDR2 FQNEAQ (reference sequence). CDR3 region: CASSLGLGGGLSQETQYF. The CDR3 DNA follows: TGTGCCAGCAGCTTAGGTCTCGGGGGAGGATTATCTCAAGAGACCCAGTACTTC.

There are a few counts of this clone. The chain couples TRBV24-1 to TRBJ2-6; the D is unclear. The CDR3 loop spans 16 amino acids. Germline loops: CDR1 KGHDR, CDR2 SFDVKD. V was pared by 4 bases and J by 0 bases, with 9 bases between. CDR3 in DNA: TGTGCCACCAGTGACCCTGACACCTCTGGGGCCAACGTCCTGACTTTC. Its translation is CATSDPDTSGANVLTF.

The rearrangement joins TRBV6-2 or TRBV6-3 to TRBJ2-5; D is perhaps TRBD2 (5 bases). The CDR3 totals 17 residues. V lost 2 bases to trimming and J lost 1 base, with 17 bases between them. In germline, CDR1 is MNHEY, CDR2 SVGEGT. CDR3 nucleotide sequence: TGTGCCAGCAGTTACGGGTTCCAGCGGAGGCTCCAAGAGACCCAGTACTTC. Residues: CASSYGFQRRLQETQYF.

This rearrangement joins TRBV7-2 to TRBJ2-3; 9 positions match TRBD2. V shed 5 bases and J 4 bases; nucleotides not matched to a gene: 7. This CDR3 is built from 15 residues. The germline CDR1 and CDR2 sequences are SGHTA and FQGNSA. For the CDR3, the DNA is TGTGCCAGCAGCGGCCTTAGCGGGAGCGCAGATACGCAGTATTTT. Its translation: CASSGLSGSADTQYF.

This sequence joins TRBV7-2 and TRBJ2-5; 14 bases fit TRBD2. Germline V lookup: CDR1 SGHTA, CDR2 FQGNSA. The V segment lost 1 base and the J segment 5 bases; nucleotides outside the gene matches: 6. This CDR3 has 17 residues. CDR3 nucleotide sequence: TGTGCCAGCAGCTTAGGGGGACTAGCGGGAGTGGGGGAGACCCAGTACTTC. Amino acids: CASSLGGLAGVGETQYF.

The chain uses TRBV7-9 and TRBJ2-1; 10 bases align to TRBD2. From germline, CDR1 is SEHNR and CDR2 FQNEAQ (reference sequence). The V and J ends lost 7 bases and 10 bases, in that order; junction bases with no gene match: 16. The CDR3 is 16 amino acids. The CDR3 region is CASNYLGAGGPREQFF. The CDR3 nucleotides read TGTGCCAGCAACTATCTGGGAGCGGGAGGGCCTAGGGAGCAGTTCTTC. The variable domain in full, completed from reference TRBV7-9 and TRBJ2-1, reads DTGVSQNPRHKITKRGQNVTFRCDPISEHNRLYWYRQTLGQGPEFLTYFQNEAQLEKSRLLSDRFSAERPKGSFSTLEIQRTEQGDSAMYLCASNYLGAGGPREQFFGPGTRLTVL.

This clone was found once. V and J are TRBV6-5 and TRBJ2-5; maybe TRBD2 (6 bases). CDR1 is MNHEY, CDR2 SVGAGI, per germline. The CDR3 totals 14 residues. Trimming took 5 bases from V and 1 from J, leaving 11 bases between them. CDR3: CASSSGPIQETQYF. In nucleotides, the CDR3 is TGTGCCAGCAGTAGCGGGCCCATCCAAGAGACCCAGTACTTC.

The chain is built from TRBV7-3 and TRBJ2-5; 9 bases line up with TRBD1. The CDR3 spans 17 residues. Per the germline V gene, CDR1 is SGHTA and CDR2 is FQGTGA. Trimming at V came to 5 bases and at J to 3 bases, leaving 13 bases not matched to a gene. CDR3 DNA: TGTGCCAGCAGCCTCGGGAACTACAGGGGGCGGGAAGAGACCCAGTACTTC. Protein product: CASSLGNYRGREETQYF.

This chain uses TRBV7-3 with TRBJ1-1, with no clear D. Per germline, CDR1 SGHTA and CDR2 FQGTGA. V was clipped by 8 bases and J by 0 bases, with 10 bases between them. CDR3 length equals 13 residues. The CDR3 here is CASGRTVNTEAFF. CDR3 in DNA: TGTGCCAGCGGTAGAACAGTGAACACTGAAGCTTTCTTT.

The chain employs TRBV7-3 and TRBJ2-5; D not resolved. CDR3 length: 13 residues. Trimming took off 4 bases at V and 1 base at J, with 7 bases between the two ends. CDR1 is SGHTA, CDR2 FQGTGA, per germline. The chain's CDR3 is CASSSTLQETQYF. The CDR3 DNA reads TGTGCCAGCAGCTCGACTCTCCAAGAGACCCAGTACTTC.

The chain links TRBV28 to TRBJ1-4; 9 nucleotides match TRBD1. The V and J ends lost 6 bases and 4 bases, in that order; junction bases with no gene match: 9. The CDR3 loop spans 16 amino acids. The germline V gene encodes CDR1 MDHEN and CDR2 SYDVKM. CDR3 in amino acids: CASRTRRTGVNEKLFF. For the CDR3, the DNA is TGTGCCAGCAGAACCCGACGGACAGGGGTTAATGAAAAACTGTTTTTT.

This clone was recorded only once. The chain combines TRBV6-1 with TRBJ2-7, with 8 bases identical to TRBD2. The ends lost 1 base at V and 4 bases at J; junction bases unmatched: 6. This CDR3 is built from 15 residues. Per the germline V gene, CDR1 is MNHNS and CDR2 is SASEGT. The CDR3 spells CASSEGASGWYEQYF. The CDR3 DNA reads as TGTGCCAGCAGTGAAGGGGCTAGCGGGTGGTACGAGCAGTACTTC.

In its sample, this clone was seen once. As DNA, the CDR3 is TGTGCCAGCAGCTTAGTACAGACAAGCACCGGGGAGCTGTTTTTT. Translating it yields CASSLVQTSTGELFF. This chain joins TRBV7-2 and TRBJ2-2; D ambiguous. The CDR3 extends over 15 amino acids. Trimming took off 1 base at V and 4 bases at J, with 10 bases between the two ends. Germline loops: CDR1 SGHTA, CDR2 FQGNSA. The variable domain in full, completed from reference TRBV7-2 and TRBJ2-2, reads GAGVSQSPSNKVTEKGKDVELRCDPISGHTALYWYRQSLGQGLEFLIYFQGNSAPDKSGLPSDRFSAERTGGSVSTLTIQRTQQEDSAVYLCASSLVQTSTGELFFGEGSRLTVL.